Below, 27 T cell receptor beta chains from the same sample are listed, as sequenced in a study of response to subunit inactivated influenza vaccine. TCRdb reprocessed the RT-PCR reads via MiXCR and lists one record per CDR3 protein. The table lists 490,000 or so distinct CDR3 sequences, about 8% of them singletons. The source was PBMCs from blood, collected less than 30 months after vaccination. The receptors derive from a man in his fifties or sixties who received an inactivated influenza vaccine.

The chain couples TRBV4-3 to TRBJ2-3; D perhaps matches TRBD2 (6 bases). The V gene's germline CDR1 is LGHNA and CDR2 YSLEER. Trimming took 0 bases from V and 3 from J, leaving 16 bases between them. The CDR3 has 17 amino acids. The CDR3 DNA is TGCGCCAGCAGCCAAGATCGGAGGGAAGGTGGGACAGATACGCAGTATTTT. It codes for CASSQDRREGGTDTQYF.

This clonotype turned up a few times. The gene calls are TRBV4-1 and TRBJ2-1; 13 positions agree with TRBD2. With V trimmed by 4 bases and J by 2 bases, 11 bases remained unmatched. CDR1 is MGHRA and CDR2 is YSYEKL in the germline V gene. The CDR3 consists of 19 residues. The CDR3 reads CASSRVPSTSGGTYNEQFF. CDR3 coding DNA: TGCGCCAGCAGCCGAGTTCCCTCGACTAGCGGGGGGACCTACAATGAGCAGTTCTTC.

This clonotype was picked up a small number of times. The CDR3 protein is CASSRQGYAGELFF. CDR3 nucleotides: TGTGCCAGCAGCCGACAGGGGTACGCCGGGGAGCTGTTTTTT. The chain combines TRBV11-2 with TRBJ2-2; 8 bases are a match to TRBD1. This CDR3 is 14 amino acids long. The V gene's germline CDR1 is SGHAT and CDR2 FQNNGV. V trimming: 5 bases; J trimming: 6 bases; junction bases outside the gene matches: 5.

This chain links TRBV11-3 with TRBJ2-7; TRBD1 aligns across 10 bases. The CDR3 runs to 16 residues. Germline assignment: CDR1 SGHNT and CDR2 YENEEA. V shed 1 base, J shed 7 bases, and the junction held 10 bases outside the gene matches. The CDR3 is CASSLGDRGKSDEQYF. CDR3 DNA sequence: TGTGCCAGCAGCTTAGGGGACAGGGGAAAATCGGATGAGCAGTACTTC.

The table lists this clonotype with a few counts. The chain's CDR3 is CATRTDGNQPQHF. For the CDR3, the DNA is TGTGCCACCAGGACAGACGGCAATCAGCCCCAGCATTTT. This chain links TRBV10-3 with TRBJ1-5, with D perhaps TRBD1 (6 bases). V was clipped by 10 bases and J by 2 bases, with 12 bases between them. This CDR3 has 13 residues. Germline V gene data show CDR1 as ENHRY and CDR2 as SYGVKD.

This clonotype came up a few times. The V and J genes are TRBV11-3 and TRBJ2-2; tentative D call: TRBD1 (6 bases). V shed 8 bases and J shed 4 bases, with 8 bases lying between them. Germline V CDR1 and CDR2: SGHNT, YENEEA. The CDR3 spans 12 residues. CDR3 amino acids: CASGQSTGELFF. CDR3 nucleotide sequence: TGTGCCAGCGGACAGTCCACCGGGGAGCTGTTTTTT.

This clonotype appeared a few times. The chain recombines TRBV7-2 with TRBJ2-3; D might be TRBD1 (6 bases). CDR1 and CDR2 from the germline V gene are SGHTA and FQGNSA. CDR3 length: 16 residues. Trimming took off 5 bases at V and 4 bases at J, with 19 bases between the two ends. CDR3 in amino acids: CASSVQGGGQADTQYF. CDR3 nucleotide sequence: TGTGCCAGCAGCGTACAGGGTGGCGGCCAAGCAGATACGCAGTATTTT. Full variable domain (missing parts from reference TRBV7-2 and TRBJ2-3): GAGVSQSPSNKVTEKGKDVELRCDPISGHTALYWYRQSLGQGLEFLIYFQGNSAPDKSGLPSDRFSAERTGGSVSTLTIQRTQQEDSAVYLCASSVQGGGQADTQYFGPGTRLTVL.

This clonotype has ten or more counts. This chain connects TRBV5-1 to TRBJ1-1; no firm D call. V was clipped by 3 bases and J by 1 base, with 10 bases between them. The CDR3 is 14 residues long. Looked up from germline, CDR1 is SGHRS and CDR2 is YFSETQ. The CDR3 coding sequence is TGCGCCAGCAGCTCGGGCCCAGCGAACACTGAAGCTTTCTTT. It encodes CASSSGPANTEAFF.

This clonotype turned up a few times. V and J are TRBV10-3 and TRBJ2-3; the match to TRBD2 covers 9 bases. The CDR3 contains 14 residues. The germline CDR1 and CDR2 sequences are ENHRY and SYGVKD. V dropped 3 bases and J dropped 6; count of bases not matched to a gene: 4. The CDR3 sequence is CAISDSAGGDTQYF. CDR3 DNA: TGTGCCATCAGTGACTCCGCGGGGGGGGATACGCAGTATTTT.

The V call is TRBV12-3 or TRBV12-4, the J call TRBJ2-7, with D possibly matching TRBD1 (6 bases). This CDR3 is 15 amino acids long. The V end lost 5 bases, the J end lost 2 bases, and 16 bases lay between the germline ends. The CDR3 spells CASSPLPQGTYEQYF. The CDR3 DNA reads TGTGCCAGCAGTCCTCTTCCACAGGGCACCTACGAGCAGTACTTC.

This chain links TRBV4-2 with TRBJ2-5; D call uncertain. Germline V gives CDR1 LGHNA, CDR2 YNFKEQ. CDR3 length: 18 residues. Trimming took 0 bases from V and 4 from J, leaving 21 bases between them. CDR3 coding DNA: TGTGCCAGCAGCCAAGAAGGACCCCGGTCACGGGTTGCAGAGACCCAGTACTTC. It specifies CASSQEGPRSRVAETQYF.

V and J are TRBV4-3 and TRBJ2-5; TRBD2 agrees at 14 bases. CDR3 length: 16 amino acids. The V and J ends lost 4 bases and 5 bases, in that order; junction bases with no gene match: 6. Germline V gives CDR1 LGHNA, CDR2 YSLEER. This CDR3 is CASSLSGTSGSETQYF. In DNA form, the CDR3 reads TGCGCCAGCAGCCTCTCTGGGACTAGCGGGAGTGAGACCCAGTACTTC.

This clonotype was found a few times. The rearrangement links TRBV7-8 to TRBJ1-1; D remains ambiguous. The CDR3 is 14 residues long. Trimming cost V 1 base and J 0 bases, with 6 bases left between them. Germline loops: CDR1 SGHVS, CDR2 FQNEAQ. CDR3 DNA: TGTGCCAGCAGCTTAGGAATTATGAACACTGAAGCTTTCTTT. Its protein product is CASSLGIMNTEAFF.

The genes are TRBV2 and TRBJ1-1, with D tentatively TRBD1 (5 bases). The germline V and J ends were trimmed by 5 bases and 7 bases, with 14 bases remaining between them. CDR1 is SNHLY and CDR2 is FYNNEI in the germline V gene. The CDR3 loop spans 13 amino acids. The DNA for the CDR3 is TGTGCCAGCAGTCCCCGGTTGGGGGATGAAGCTTTCTTT. Its protein is CASSPRLGDEAFF.

The chain carries TRBV27 and TRBJ2-5, with D possibly TRBD1 on 5 matching bases. The ends were cut back, 0 bases at V and 2 bases at J, with 10 bases in the middle. The CDR3 is made up of 15 amino acids. Germline CDR1 is MNHEY and CDR2 is SMNVEV (reference sequence). The CDR3 is CASSLSRQTQETQYF. As DNA, the CDR3 is TGTGCCAGCAGTTTATCCCGACAGACGCAAGAGACCCAGTACTTC.

The rearrangement uses TRBV20-1 and TRBJ2-5; weak D call: TRBD1 (7 bases). With 1 base removed from V and 4 bases from J, the gap between germline ends came to 16 bases. This CDR3 is built from 15 residues. CDR1 DFQATT and CDR2 SNEGSKA come from the germline V gene (reference sequence). CDR3 in DNA: TGCAGTGCTAGAGTTGGGCAGGGGGGAGGAGAGACCCAGTACTTC. It encodes CSARVGQGGGETQYF.

This clonotype showed up just a few times. This chain links TRBV30 with TRBJ1-1, with D uncertain. The length of the CDR3 is 11 residues. Per the germline V gene, CDR1 is GTSNPN and CDR2 is SVGIG (reference sequence). Trimming left V 4 bases short and J 3 bases short, with 6 bases between. The CDR3 sequence: CAWNGYTEAFF. Here the CDR3 DNA reads TGTGCCTGGAACGGGTACACTGAAGCTTTCTTT.

This clonotype has just a few counts. This chain links TRBV10-3 with TRBJ2-7; possible D gene TRBD2, 6 bases. CDR3 length equals 14 residues. Trimming took off 4 bases at V and 1 base at J, with 11 bases between the two ends. Germline CDR1 ENHRY, CDR2 SYGVKD. The CDR3, as DNA: TGTGCCATCAGTGTGCAGGGAGGTTCCTACGAGCAGTACTTC. This codes for CAISVQGGSYEQYF.

The J gene is TRBJ1-1, the V gene TRBV9; D is unclear. V lost 4 bases and J lost 6, with 13 bases in between. The CDR3 totals 13 residues. Per the germline V gene, CDR1 is SGDLS and CDR2 is YYNGEE. The CDR3 protein is CASSTHGVSEAFF. CDR3 in DNA: TGTGCCAGCAGCACCCACGGGGTTTCTGAAGCTTTCTTT.

This clonotype was counted between two and nine times. This chain uses TRBV12-3 or TRBV12-4 with TRBJ1-2; no reliable D call. The V end was cut by 4 bases, the J end by 4 bases, with 10 bases between. The CDR3 spans 13 residues. The CDR3 sequence: CASSSTRSYGYTF. CDR3 nucleotides: TGTGCCAGCAGTTCCACGCGGAGCTATGGCTACACCTTC.

The chain uses TRBV7-9 and TRBJ1-5; no firm D call. The V gene lost 1 base and the J gene lost 7 bases, with 17 bases spanning the gap. Looked up from germline, CDR1 is SEHNR and CDR2 is FQNEAQ (reference sequence). The CDR3 is made up of 16 amino acids. The DNA of the CDR3 is TGTGCCAGCAGCTTAGATCATCAACCCGAGAGACAGCCCCAGCATTTT. This encodes CASSLDHQPERQPQHF. Variable domain in full (rest from reference TRBV7-9 and TRBJ1-5): DTGVSQNPRHKITKRGQNVTFRCDPISEHNRLYWYRQTLGQGPEFLTYFQNEAQLEKSRLLSDRFSAERPKGSFSTLEIQRTEQGDSAMYLCASSLDHQPERQPQHFGDGTRLSIL.

This clonotype has more than one count but fewer than ten. The rearrangement uses TRBV12-3 or TRBV12-4 and TRBJ2-1; D remains ambiguous. The CDR3 loop spans 13 amino acids. V was trimmed by 5 bases and J by 15 bases, leaving 20 bases between them. The DNA of the CDR3 is TGTGCCAGCAGTGCTTCGAGCGTGGCTTTTTGGTTCTTC. The encoded protein is CASSASSVAFWFF.

There are a few counts of this clonotype. The chain recombines TRBV10-3 with TRBJ2-2; TRBD1 matches 7 bases. The CDR3 runs 13 residues. Losses at the gene ends were 6 bases for V and 6 bases for J; bases not matched to a gene: 4. Germline CDR1 and CDR2: ENHRY and SYGVKD. The CDR3 spells CAISGTDAGELFF. DNA for the CDR3: TGTGCCATCAGCGGGACAGACGCCGGGGAGCTGTTTTTT.

This clonotype was counted many times. V is TRBV20-1 and J is TRBJ2-3; a weak D match, TRBD2 (6 bases). Germline lookup yields CDR1 DFQATT and CDR2 SNEGSKA (reference sequence). V lost 1 base, J lost 5 bases, and 16 bases lay in between. The CDR3 is 15 residues long. Here the CDR3 reads CSARGREFQGDTQYF. The CDR3 region has the DNA TGCAGTGCTAGAGGTCGGGAGTTTCAAGGAGATACGCAGTATTTT.

The chain combines TRBV5-5 with TRBJ2-1; a weak D match, TRBD1 (6 bases). This CDR3 spans 13 amino acids. CDR1 is SGHKS and CDR2 is YYEKEE in the germline V gene (reference sequence). Trimming pared 3 bases from V and 7 bases from J, leaving 11 bases between. CDR3 bases: TGTGCCAGCAGCTCGCACAGGGCGAATGAGCAGTTCTTC. Its translation: CASSSHRANEQFF.

This clonotype was seen ten or more times. The J gene is TRBJ2-1, the V gene TRBV6-2 or TRBV6-3; 13 nucleotides line up with TRBD2. Per germline, CDR1 MNHEY and CDR2 SVGEGT. The trim removed 5 bases at V and 0 bases at J, leaving 7 bases unmatched. The CDR3 extends over 18 amino acids. CDR3 region: CASSQGLAGISSYNEQFF. CDR3 nucleotide sequence: TGTGCCAGCAGTCAGGGACTAGCGGGGATCAGCTCCTACAATGAGCAGTTCTTC.

This clonotype was picked up many times. V is TRBV20-1 and J is TRBJ1-3, with D unclear. V was shortened by 0 bases and J by 11 bases, with 8 bases between the two germline ends. The CDR3 totals 11 residues. The germline CDR1 and CDR2 sequences are DFQATT and SNEGSKA (reference sequence). In DNA, the CDR3 is TGCAGTGCTAGAGATGGATGGGCCATATATTTT. Its protein is CSARDGWAIYF.